The 2 T cell receptor beta chains below were found in one sample sequenced in a study of shared clonotypes between healthy human individuals. Using immunoSEQ multiplex PCR, the repertoire was profiled, and TCRdb retains in-frame clones only, with some absent. The sample lists 600,000 or so clones, 95% to 98% occurring once. CD8 cells classed as naive were CD45RO-negative and positively selected for CCR7, excluding terminally differentiated effector memory CD45RA+ cells. The source material was naive CD8+ T cells sorted from blood. These receptor sequences come from a man younger than 40 in good health.

The chain couples TRBV27 to TRBJ1-5; 8 nucleotides agree with TRBD1. The germline gives CDR1 MNHEY, CDR2 SMNVEV (reference sequence). V lost 5 bases and J lost 2; bases outside the gene matches: 8. This CDR3 region has 16 residues. The DNA of the CDR3 is TGTGCCAGCAGTCCTTACGACAGGGGAGGCAATCAGCCCCAGCATTTT. Translated, it gives CASSPYDRGGNQPQHF.

This chain uses TRBV2 with TRBJ2-3; 11 bases fit TRBD2. The germline V gene has CDR1 SNHLY and CDR2 FYNNEI. Trimming took 4 bases from V and 0 from J; bases not matched to a gene: 3. This CDR3 contains 16 residues. CDR3 residues: CASSGSGRGSTDTQYF. For the CDR3, the DNA is TGTGCCAGCAGTGGTAGCGGGAGGGGGAGCACAGATACGCAGTATTTT.